Listed below are T cell receptor beta chains from one sample, sequenced in a study of OX40 agonist ivuxolimab in advanced cancers. Some clones are missing from TCRdb's copy, which holds only in-frame ones; the method was immunoSEQ multiplex PCR. The sample lists more than 75,000 clones, about 85% seen once, with over 0.75% in the top ten. This specimen was CD4+ or CD8+ T cells sorted from blood, taken in a trial of the OX40 agonist ivuxolimab. Receptors were obtained from an adult with an advanced solid tumor such as melanoma, head and neck, liver or kidney cancer. CDR3s include the opening cysteine and the closing phenylalanine or tryptophan. D genes are given only for firm matches. Size is omitted from some rows. Given values are once, few, many or a class for expanded clones.

V	D	size	J	DNA	CDR3
TRBV28	.	.	TRBJ1-1	TGTGCCAGCACAGGGATGAACACTGAAGCTTTCTTT	CASTGMNTEAFF
TRBV15	.	.	TRBJ2-5	TGTGCCACCAGCACGCGGGGCCCCCACTACTTC	CATSTRGPHYF
TRBV11-2	TRBD2	.	TRBJ2-5	TGTGCCAGCAGCTTATTCAGATTAGCGGGGAGGGAGACCCAGTACTTC	CASSLFRLAGRETQYF
TRBV6-6	.	.	TRBJ2-5	TGTGCCAGCAGTTACGGGGGTAGAGAGACCCAGTACTTC	CASSYGGRETQYF
TRBV5-1	TRBD2	.	TRBJ2-5	TGCGCCAGCAGCATGGGACTACAAGAGACCCAGTACTTC	CASSMGLQETQYF
TRBV2	TRBD2	.	TRBJ2-5	TGTGCCAGCAGTGAAGCTAGTCTAGCGGAAGAGACCCAGTACTTC	CASSEASLAEETQYF
TRBV19	.	.	TRBJ1-1	TGTGCCAGTAGTATCGGCACTGAAGCTTTCTTT	CASSIGTEAFF
TRBV6-5	.	.	TRBJ2-3	TGTGCCAGCAGGGGCCCCTTGGAAGTAGATACGCAGTATTTT	CASRGPLEVDTQYF
TRBV5-6	TRBD1	.	TRBJ2-3	TGTGCCAGCGGGACAGGGGGATTGGGCACAGATACGCAGTATTTT	CASGTGGLGTDTQYF
TRBV15	TRBD2	.	TRBJ2-5	TGTGCCACCAGCAGAGATAATTGGATAGCGGGAGGGCAGAATCCCATGCAGATTCAAGAGACCCAGTACTTC	CATSRDNWIAGGQNPMQIQETQYF
TRBV7-9	.	.	TRBJ2-1	TGTGCCAGCAGCCTCCTAGCGATTGAGCAGTTCTTC	CASSLLAIEQFF
TRBV7-9	.	.	TRBJ1-5	TGTGCCAGCAGCCATAGTGGGAATCACCAGCCCCAGCATTTT	CASSHSGNHQPQHF
TRBV29-1	.	.	TRBJ2-7	TGCAGCGTTCGGGGAACGCACGAGCAGTACTTC	CSVRGTHEQYF
TRBV19	TRBD1	.	TRBJ1-6	TGTGCCAGTAGTATGGGACAGAGTTATAATTCACCCCTCCACTTT	CASSMGQSYNSPLHF
TRBV10-3	.	.	TRBJ1-1	TGTGCCGTTACAGACCCGAACACTGAAGCTTTCTTT	CAVTDPNTEAFF
TRBV5-1	.	.	TRBJ2-1	TGCGCCAGCAGCTTGGAAGGGAGCGAGCAGTTCTTC	CASSLEGSEQFF
TRBV6-5	.	.	TRBJ1-5	TGTGCCAGCAGCCAGCTAAACAGCAATCAGCCCCAGCATTTT	CASSQLNSNQPQHF
TRBV9	.	once	TRBJ2-7	TGTGCCAGCAGCGTAGCCCCGAACTTCTACGAGCAGTACTTC	CASSVAPNFYEQYF
TRBV18	TRBD1	few	TRBJ2-5	TGTGCCAGCTCGTTATCAGGGGGCCGAGGGGAGACCCAGTACTTC	CASSLSGGRGETQYF
TRBV9	.	.	TRBJ2-2	TGTGCCAGCAGCGTAGAAGGGACCACCACCGGGGAGCTGTTTTTT	CASSVEGTTTGELFF
TRBV11-2	.	.	TRBJ2-3	TGTGCCAGCAGCCCAAATCTCGGGACTTTAATAGATACGCAGTATTTT	CASSPNLGTLIDTQYF
TRBV5-1	.	.	TRBJ1-5	TGCGCCAGCAGCTTGTTCGGGGGCGCTATTGGTCAGCCCCAGCATTTT	CASSLFGGAIGQPQHF
TRBV19	.	.	TRBJ1-2	TGTGCCAGTAGTGTTGGTGACTATGGCTACACCTTC	CASSVGDYGYTF
TRBV5-4	TRBD1	.	TRBJ1-6	TGTGCCAGCAGCTCAACAGGGGATAATTCACCCCTCCACTTT	CASSSTGDNSPLHF
TRBV21-1	.	.	TRBJ2-3	TGTGCCAGCAGCCTAAAAACAGATACGCAGTATTTT	CASSLKTDTQYF
TRBV25-1	.	.	TRBJ1-2	TGTGCCAGCAGTGATTGGGACGACCCCAGAAATGGCTACACCTTC	CASSDWDDPRNGYTF
TRBV4-2	TRBD2	.	TRBJ2-2	TGTGCCAGCAGCCAAGATTTAGTGTTGCGGGAGTGGACCGGGGAGCTGTTTTTT	CASSQDLVLREWTGELFF
TRBV7-6	.	once	TRBJ1-3	TGTGCCAGCAGCTTAGAGGTCTATCGGGGCAAGAGAAACACCATATATTTT	CASSLEVYRGKRNTIYF
TRBV7-9	.	.	TRBJ2-5	TGTGCCAGCAACTCAAAAGGACCGGAGACCCAGTACTTC	CASNSKGPETQYF
TRBV5-1	.	.	TRBJ1-1	TGCGCCAGCAGCGGAACGACAGTTGAAGCTTTCTTT	CASSGTTVEAFF
TRBV7-3	TRBD1	.	TRBJ2-2	TGTGCCAGCAGCTTGCCGGGACAGGGGAAGGCCGGGGAGCTGTTTTTT	CASSLPGQGKAGELFF
TRBV7-9	TRBD2	.	TRBJ2-1	TGTGCCAGCAGTTTTCGGGGGGAGGATGAGCAGTTCTTC	CASSFRGEDEQFF
TRBV7-6	.	.	TRBJ1-5	TGTGCCAGCAGCTTAGCGGGAATTCAGCCCCAGCATTTT	CASSLAGIQPQHF
TRBV19	TRBD1	.	TRBJ2-2	TGTGCCAGTAGGCTCGGGACAGTGGACACCGGGGAGCTGTTTTTT	CASRLGTVDTGELFF
TRBV7-3	TRBD1	.	TRBJ1-1	TGTGCCAGCAGCCCGGGACAGGCGAACACTGAAGCTTTCTTT	CASSPGQANTEAFF
TRBV5-1	TRBD1	.	TRBJ1-1	TGCGCCAGCAGAGAACAGGGGGCCACTGAAGCTTTCTTT	CASREQGATEAFF
TRBV9	.	.	TRBJ1-4	TGTGCCAGCAGCGTAGAGGGATCGGAAAAACTGTTTTTT	CASSVEGSEKLFF
TRBV5-5	.	few	TRBJ2-3	TGTGCCAGCAGCTTGGGAGGACCTTCAGATACGCAGTATTTT	CASSLGGPSDTQYF
TRBV7-9	TRBD2	.	TRBJ2-2	TGTGCCAGCAGATTCTCGTTAGCGGGGAAGGACACCGGGGAGCTGTTTTTT	CASRFSLAGKDTGELFF